Presented here are 27 T cell receptor beta chains from one specimen sequenced in a study of chemoradiotherapy in HPV16-positive cancers. Only in-frame clones appear in the TCRdb table, and some are missing; sequencing was by immunoSEQ multiplex PCR. The repertoire consists of around 20,000 clones, with roughly 73% occurring once and the leading ten covering roughly 2.6%. The sample was acquired from a patient who underwent chemoradiotherapy. The receptors were gathered from a human donor with HPV-associated anogenital cancer.

The CDR3 loop reads CASSQDRAKGYTF. DNA of the CDR3: TGTGCCAGCAGCCAGGACAGGGCGAAGGGCTACACCTTC. The genes are TRBV28 and TRBJ1-2, with TRBD1 matching over 8 bases. From germline, CDR1 is MDHEN and CDR2 SYDVKM. The CDR3 totals 13 residues. V was pared by 6 bases and J by 8 bases, with 8 bases of the junction left unmatched.

This clone is a singleton in its sample. The J gene is TRBJ2-2, the V gene TRBV5-1; 9 nucleotides line up with TRBD1. Germline V gives CDR1 SGHRS, CDR2 YFSETQ. V shed 1 base, J shed 2 bases, and the junction held 6 bases outside the gene matches. The CDR3 length is 17 residues. This CDR3 is CASSLWGQGPNTGELFF. The CDR3 DNA reads as TGCGCCAGCAGCTTGTGGGGACAGGGACCTAACACCGGGGAGCTGTTTTTT. Full variable domain (rest looked up from reference TRBV5-1 and TRBJ2-2): KAGVTQTPRYLIKTRGQQVTLSCSPISGHRSVSWYQQTPGQGLQFLFEYFSETQRNKGNFPGRFSGRQFSNSRSEMNVSTLELGDSALYLCASSLWGQGPNTGELFFGEGSRLTVL.

The chain has TRBV5-1 and TRBJ2-3, with D perhaps TRBD2 (5 bases). V was trimmed by 4 bases and J by 5 bases, leaving 20 bases between them. Germline V gene sequence: CDR1 SGHRS, CDR2 YFSETQ. The CDR3 has 16 residues. The CDR3 loop reads CASSPTPGVGGDTQYF. CDR3 nucleotide sequence: TGCGCCAGCAGCCCCACCCCCGGGGTTGGTGGAGATACGCAGTATTTT.

The chain couples TRBV7-9 to TRBJ2-1; 7 positions agree with TRBD2. This CDR3 is built from 15 residues. The germline V gene encodes CDR1 SEHNR and CDR2 FQNEAQ (reference sequence). The trim removed 2 bases at V and 2 bases at J, leaving 3 bases unmatched. CDR3 nucleotide sequence: TGTGCCAGCAGCTTACAGGGAGGGGCCTACAATGAGCAGTTCTTC. Amino acids: CASSLQGGAYNEQFF.

This clone was counted a single time. The identical CDR3 is also encoded by other nucleotide sequences in the sample. The chain has TRBV18 and TRBJ1-2; D gene unclear. Germline assignment: CDR1 KGHSH and CDR2 LQKENI. This CDR3 contains 12 residues. Trimming pared 9 bases from V and 3 bases from J, leaving 11 bases between. CDR3: CASSDLYYGYTF. The CDR3 DNA is TGTGCCAGTTCAGACCTATACTATGGCTACACCTTC.

V usage is TRBV5-1 and J usage is TRBJ2-1, with 9 bases fitting TRBD1. The germline V gene has CDR1 SGHRS and CDR2 YFSETQ. The CDR3 extends over 16 amino acids. J gave up 2 bases and V 4 bases, and 7 bases lay outside the gene matches. The CDR3 nucleotides are TGCGCCAGCAGCCCACACAGGGGGCAGGCCTACAATGAGCAGTTCTTC. Protein product: CASSPHRGQAYNEQFF.

This rearrangement joins TRBV4-3 to TRBJ2-3; TRBD2 matches at 11 bases. The CDR3 contains 15 residues. The germline CDR1 and CDR2 sequences are LGHNA and YSLEER. V was clipped by 6 bases and J by 4 bases; unmatched bases: 6. CDR3: CASSPSGRTADTQYF. Written as DNA, the CDR3 is TGCGCCAGCAGTCCTAGCGGGAGGACGGCAGATACGCAGTATTTT.

The sample holds one count of this clone. This chain connects TRBV29-1 to TRBJ2-5; TRBD2 aligns across 12 bases. The CDR3 spans 14 residues. With 4 bases clipped from V and 5 bases from J, the junction kept 5 bases outside the gene matches. Germline values: CDR1 SQVTM, CDR2 ANQGSEA. CDR3 bases: TGCAGCGTTGGCCTAGCGGGAGGGCACGAGACCCAGTACTTC. It encodes CSVGLAGGHETQYF.

The chain links TRBV11-2 to TRBJ2-3; the D is unclear. The germline CDR1 and CDR2 sequences are SGHAT and FQNNGV. The ends were cut back, 3 bases at V and 9 bases at J, with 16 bases in the middle. This CDR3 is 14 amino acids long. As DNA, the CDR3 is TGTGCCAGCAGCTTTCGGGCCCCAATAGGAACGCAGTATTTT. The encoded protein is CASSFRAPIGTQYF.

The rearrangement links TRBV5-1 to TRBJ2-3; D is perhaps TRBD1 (6 bases). Germline CDR1 SGHRS, CDR2 YFSETQ. CDR3 length: 14 amino acids. Trimming cost V 1 base and J 6 bases, with 12 bases left between them. CDR3 sequence: CASSLPIQGDTQYF. DNA of the CDR3: TGCGCCAGCAGCTTGCCCATCCAGGGGGATACGCAGTATTTT.

This clone was observed a handful of times. This chain connects TRBV4-3 to TRBJ2-1; 7 positions agree with TRBD2. The CDR3 has 16 amino acids. Germline V gives CDR1 LGHNA, CDR2 YSLEER. V lost 0 bases to trimming and J lost 4 bases; unmatched junction nucleotides: 6. CDR3 nucleotide sequence: TGCGCCAGCAGCCAAGAGGGCGGGAGAATGTACAATGAGCAGTTCTTC. Translating gives CASSQEGGRMYNEQFF.

The V gene is TRBV7-6, the J gene TRBJ1-4; 10 bases are shared with TRBD1. The germline V gene encodes CDR1 SGHVS and CDR2 FNYEAQ. V gave up 1 base and J gave up 6 bases; unmatched junction bases: 5. The CDR3 covers 16 residues. CDR3 amino acids: CASSLESGQGYEKLFF. CDR3 DNA sequence: TGTGCCAGCAGCTTAGAATCGGGACAGGGGTATGAAAAACTGTTTTTT. Full variable domain (rest looked up from reference TRBV7-6 and TRBJ1-4): GAGVSQSPRYKVTKRGQDVALRCDPISGHVSLYWYRQALGQGPEFLTYFNYEAQQDKSGLPNDRFSAERPEGSISTLTIQRTEQRDSAMYRCASSLESGQGYEKLFFGSGTQLSVL.

V and J are TRBV7-9 and TRBJ2-1; TRBD2 matches 10 bases. The CDR3 totals 17 residues. The germline V gene encodes CDR1 SEHNR and CDR2 FQNEAQ (reference sequence). The V gene end was trimmed by 0 bases and the J gene end by 2 bases; junction bases not matched to a gene: 4. In nucleotides, the CDR3 is TGTGCCAGCAGCTTAGCCGCTAGCGGGGGCACCTACAATGAGCAGTTCTTC. Translated, it gives CASSLAASGGTYNEQFF.

This sequence joins TRBV4-3 and TRBJ1-2, with TRBD1 matching 8 bases. The V gene end was trimmed by 0 bases and the J gene end by 5 bases; junction bases not matched to a gene: 11. The CDR3 has 17 amino acids. Germline assignment: CDR1 LGHNA and CDR2 YSLEER. The CDR3 spells CASSQDATNTGGYGYTF. The CDR3 DNA follows: TGCGCCAGCAGCCAAGACGCCACTAATACAGGGGGTTATGGCTACACCTTC.

The chain carries TRBV5-6 and TRBJ1-3; no definite D call. This CDR3 comprises 16 residues. The germline CDR1 and CDR2 sequences are SGHDT and YYEEEE. Trimming cost V 0 bases and J 3 bases, with 13 bases left between them. CDR3 coding DNA: TGTGCCAGCAGCTTGGGGCCGGTTGGTGGTGGAAACACCATATATTTT. This encodes CASSLGPVGGGNTIYF.

This clone was recorded a few times. The V call is TRBV28, the J call TRBJ1-2; D not certain. The length of the CDR3 is 11 residues. The germline gives CDR1 MDHEN, CDR2 SYDVKM. Trimming stripped 5 bases from V and 7 bases from J, with 8 bases between. DNA for the CDR3: TGTGCCAGCAGTCCACACGGTGGCTACACCTTC. Translation gives CASSPHGGYTF.

The chain carries TRBV29-1 and TRBJ2-3; possible D gene TRBD1, 6 bases. Germline V lookup: CDR1 SQVTM, CDR2 ANQGSEA. V gave up 7 bases and J gave up 3 bases, with 11 bases separating them. This CDR3 region has 12 residues. The CDR3 DNA sequence: TGCAGCGCAGGGGTATCAACAGATACGCAGTATTTT. This codes for CSAGVSTDTQYF.

The V call is TRBV9, the J call TRBJ1-2; 7 bases fit TRBD1. CDR1 and CDR2 from the germline V gene are SGDLS and YYNGEE. The CDR3 is made up of 14 amino acids. V lost 3 bases, J lost 4 bases, and 6 bases stayed unmatched. CDR3 DNA sequence: TGTGCCAGCAGCGCCGAGGGACAGCTCTATGGCTACACCTTC. Its translation is CASSAEGQLYGYTF.

V and J are TRBV15 and TRBJ1-6; weak D call: TRBD1 (5 bases). Germline V lookup: CDR1 LNHNV, CDR2 YYDKDF (reference sequence). This CDR3 is 16 amino acids long. Trimming pared 0 bases from V and 13 bases from J, leaving 19 bases between. The CDR3 is CATSREAAGKVAPLHF. The DNA for the CDR3 is TGTGCCACCAGCAGAGAGGCGGCAGGGAAGGTAGCGCCCCTCCACTTT.

Note on this clone: Other DNA sequences in the sample encode the same CDR3. The chain is built from TRBV5-6 and TRBJ2-5; no definite D call. Trimming took off 1 base at V and 4 bases at J, with 8 bases between the two ends. Germline V lookup: CDR1 SGHDT, CDR2 YYEEEE. This CDR3 comprises 13 residues. CDR3: CASSLRNGETQYF. CDR3 DNA sequence: TGTGCCAGCAGCTTGCGTAACGGAGAGACCCAGTACTTC.

About this clone itself: The germline gene is not matched at one end of the junction; a read error may be the cause. The chain is built from TRBV28 and TRBJ2-3; TRBD2 matches 8 bases. Germline-derived CDR1 and CDR2 are MDHEN and SYDVKM. This CDR3 spans 16 amino acids. The DNA of the CDR3 is TGTGCCAGCAGTCCCTTTGGACTAGCCGGCACGGATACGCAGTATTTT. Translation gives CASSPFGLAGTDTQYF. Full variable domain (remainder filled in from reference TRBV28 and TRBJ2-3): DVKVTQSSRYLVKRTGEKVFLECVQDMDHENMFWYRQDPGLGLRLIYFSYDVKMKEKGDIPEGYSVSREKKERFSLILESASTNQTSMYLCASSPFGLAGTDTQYFGPGTRLTVL.

The chain recombines TRBV9 with TRBJ2-7; no reliable D call. Germline values: CDR1 SGDLS, CDR2 YYNGEE. The V and J ends lost 3 bases and 6 bases respectively, with 16 bases between them. CDR3 size: 14 residues. The CDR3 region has the DNA TGTGCCAGCAGCGCCGCAGTGATCGGCTCCGAGCAGTACTTC. This codes for CASSAAVIGSEQYF.

Written as DNA, the CDR3 is TGTGCCAGTAGTCCTCAGGGGGGGACAGGGGGTTCACCCCTCCACTTT. Its protein product is CASSPQGGTGGSPLHF. The V and J genes are TRBV19 and TRBJ1-6; 11 bases are a match to TRBD1. CDR1 LNHDA and CDR2 SQIVND come from the germline V gene (reference sequence). The CDR3 loop spans 16 amino acids. Trimming removed 5 bases from V and 9 bases from J; junction bases left unmatched: 9.

The J gene is TRBJ1-2, the V gene TRBV5-8; D remains unclear. Trimming stripped 0 bases from V and 4 bases from J, with 13 bases between. CDR3 size: 15 residues. Germline V gene sequence: CDR1 SGHTS, CDR2 YDEGEE. The CDR3 loop is CASSLVSGPRYGYTF. CDR3 coding DNA: TGTGCCAGCAGCTTGGTGTCGGGTCCCCGCTATGGCTACACCTTC.

This clone has only one observation. The chain recombines TRBV12-5 with TRBJ1-3; D is unclear. V lost 3 bases and J 3 bases, leaving 0 bases between the germline ends. Germline V gene data show CDR1 as LGHNT and CDR2 as FRNRAP. The CDR3 runs to 11 residues. The CDR3 here is CASGFGNTIYF. The DNA for the CDR3 is TGTGCTAGTGGTTTTGGAAACACCATATATTTT.

The DNA for the CDR3 is TGTGCCAGCAGTCAAAAAGGACTAGCGGGGAGCACAGATACGCAGTATTTT. Its translation is CASSQKGLAGSTDTQYF. The genes are TRBV4-2 and TRBJ2-3; 12 bases fit TRBD2. Looked up from germline, CDR1 is LGHNA and CDR2 is YNFKEQ. Unmatched junction bases numbered 7, after V lost 6 bases and J lost 0 bases. CDR3 length equals 17 residues.

V usage is TRBV11-3 and J usage is TRBJ2-7; the match to TRBD1 covers 9 bases. Germline V gene data show CDR1 as SGHNT and CDR2 as YENEEA. The CDR3 sequence is 14 residues long. The ends lost 5 bases at V and 3 bases at J; junction bases unmatched: 5. CDR3 amino acids: CASSPGTGIYEQYF. CDR3 nucleotides: TGTGCCAGCAGCCCCGGGACAGGGATCTACGAGCAGTACTTC.